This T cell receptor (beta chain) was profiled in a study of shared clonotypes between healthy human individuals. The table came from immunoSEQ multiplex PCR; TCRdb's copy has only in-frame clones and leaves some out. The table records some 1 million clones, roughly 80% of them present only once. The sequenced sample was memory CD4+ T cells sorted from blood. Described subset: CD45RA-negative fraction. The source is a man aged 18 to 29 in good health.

For the CDR3, the DNA is TGTGCCAGCAGCCAAGATACAGACGACCCAGAGGGCGATCAGCCCCAGCATTTT. Its protein product is CASSQDTDDPEGDQPQHF. The V gene is TRBV14, the J gene TRBJ1-5; no reliable D call. Germline V gives CDR1 SGHDN, CDR2 FVKESK. V lost 0 bases and J 5 bases, leaving 20 bases between the germline ends. The CDR3 is made up of 18 amino acids.